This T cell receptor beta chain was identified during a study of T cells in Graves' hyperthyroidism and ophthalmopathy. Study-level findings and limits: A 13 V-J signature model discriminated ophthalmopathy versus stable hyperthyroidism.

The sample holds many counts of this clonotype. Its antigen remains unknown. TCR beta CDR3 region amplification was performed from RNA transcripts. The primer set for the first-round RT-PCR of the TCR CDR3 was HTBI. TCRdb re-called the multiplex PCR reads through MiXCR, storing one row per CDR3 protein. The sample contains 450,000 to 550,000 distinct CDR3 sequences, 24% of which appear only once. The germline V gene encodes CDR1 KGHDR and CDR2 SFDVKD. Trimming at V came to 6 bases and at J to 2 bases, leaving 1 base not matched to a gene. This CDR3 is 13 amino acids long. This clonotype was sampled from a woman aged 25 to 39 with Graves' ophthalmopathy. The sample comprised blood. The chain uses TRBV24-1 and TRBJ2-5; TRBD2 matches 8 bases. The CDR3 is CATSLAGQETQYF. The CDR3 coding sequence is TGTGCCACCAGTTTAGCGGGGCAAGAGACCCAGTACTTC.